This passage covers 24 T cell receptor beta chains from one sample sequenced in a study of T cell responses to AZD1222 COVID-19 vaccine (dated by TCRdb to 2020 to 2023). Read against the paper, the sample's time point label means: about 28 days (+/-7) after the second vaccine dose. The library was prepared using the immunoSEQ multiplex PCR assay. TCRdb's version of the immuneACCESS table is confined to in-frame rearrangements and falls short of the full clone set. An unresolved V gene accounts for under half of the shortfall where checked; the remainder is of unknown origin. The sample yields about 130,000 clones; 80% to 90% were counted once. The ten largest clones capture about 9.9% of the sample. The source material was peripheral blood, sampled 28 days after the second AZD1222 dose. The source of these receptors is an adult who received the AZD1222 COVID-19 vaccine.

The chain employs TRBV12-5 and TRBJ2-7; TRBD1 agrees at 9 bases. CDR1 is LGHNT and CDR2 is FRNRAP in the germline V gene. Trimming removed 7 bases from V and 3 bases from J; junction bases left unmatched: 4. This CDR3 is built from 13 residues. The CDR3 loop is CASARTGDYEQYF. Written as DNA, the CDR3 is TGTGCTAGTGCCAGGACAGGGGACTACGAGCAGTACTTC.

The chain employs TRBV12-3 or TRBV12-4 and TRBJ2-2; D unclear. V shed 6 bases and J shed 6 bases, with 11 bases lying between them. The CDR3 contains 13 residues. CDR3 in amino acids: CASRRSGPGELFF. As DNA, the CDR3 is TGTGCCAGCAGGCGGAGTGGGCCCGGGGAGCTGTTTTTT.

The chain employs TRBV7-8 and TRBJ2-7; 8 bases align to TRBD1. The CDR3 extends over 13 amino acids. V lost 6 bases, J lost 3 bases, and 4 bases stayed unmatched. Germline CDR1 and CDR2: SGHVS and FQNEAQ. The CDR3: CASSTGQGYEQYF. CDR3 coding DNA: TGTGCCAGCAGTACAGGACAGGGCTACGAGCAGTACTTC.

The sample holds one count of this clone. V is TRBV18 and J is TRBJ1-2; D not certain. In germline, CDR1 is KGHSH, CDR2 LQKENI. Between the trimmed V and J ends, which lost 4 bases and 2 bases, there was a span of 11 bases. The CDR3 runs 14 residues. The CDR3 DNA reads as TGTGCCAGCTCACTTTCTACGGAAAACTATGGCTACACCTTC. Residues: CASSLSTENYGYTF.

The chain employs TRBV4-1 and TRBJ2-5, with 8 bases identical to TRBD2. CDR1 MGHRA and CDR2 YSYEKL come from the germline V gene. V gave up 0 bases and J gave up 5 bases; unmatched junction bases: 11. The CDR3 consists of 17 residues. The chain's CDR3 is CASSQDSVGRAAETQYF. CDR3 nucleotides: TGCGCCAGCAGCCAAGATTCTGTCGGGAGGGCCGCTGAGACCCAGTACTTC.

This chain connects TRBV5-1 to TRBJ2-3; D may be TRBD2 (6 bases). Trimming stripped 4 bases from V and 1 base from J, with 10 bases between. The CDR3 has 14 residues. From germline, CDR1 is SGHRS and CDR2 YFSETQ. The CDR3 bases are TGCGCCAGCAGCAATAGCGGCGGCACAGATACGCAGTATTTT. Translation gives CASSNSGGTDTQYF. Variable domain in full (rest from reference TRBV5-1 and TRBJ2-3): KAGVTQTPRYLIKTRGQQVTLSCSPISGHRSVSWYQQTPGQGLQFLFEYFSETQRNKGNFPGRFSGRQFSNSRSEMNVSTLELGDSALYLCASSNSGGTDTQYFGPGTRLTVL.

Judged by abundance, this clone is medium-sized (0.01 to 0.1%). CDR3 DNA: TGTGCCAGCAGCCCCCAGGGAGGGGGGGACTATGGCTACACCTTC. It encodes CASSPQGGGDYGYTF. V gene TRBV7-9 combines with J gene TRBJ1-2; perhaps TRBD1 as D (6 bases). V was trimmed by 5 bases and J by 3 bases, leaving 16 bases between them. The CDR3 extends over 15 amino acids. Germline CDR1 is SEHNR and CDR2 is FQNEAQ (reference sequence).

The chain employs TRBV18 and TRBJ1-1; 7 bases align to TRBD1. The CDR3 contains 17 residues. Looked up from germline, CDR1 is KGHSH and CDR2 is LQKENI. The ends lost 0 bases at V and 4 bases at J; junction bases unmatched: 11. DNA of the CDR3: TGTGCCAGCTCACCACCGAATCAACAGGGGAAAGGCACTGAAGCTTTCTTT. This translates into CASSPPNQQGKGTEAFF.

This rearrangement joins TRBV30 to TRBJ2-3, with D perhaps matching TRBD2 (6 bases). This CDR3 spans 15 amino acids. Germline values: CDR1 GTSNPN, CDR2 SVGIG (reference sequence). Between the trimmed V and J ends, which lost 3 bases and 1 base, there was a span of 14 bases. CDR3: CAWSFPGTGTDTQYF. DNA for the CDR3: TGTGCCTGGAGCTTCCCCGGGACTGGCACAGATACGCAGTATTTT.

The V call is TRBV6-6, the J call TRBJ2-5; 9 bases match TRBD2. This CDR3 contains 16 residues. The V gene end was trimmed by 6 bases and the J gene end by 5 bases; junction bases not matched to a gene: 13. Germline-derived CDR1 and CDR2 are MNHNY and SVGAGI (reference sequence). In DNA, the CDR3 is TGTGCCAGCAGCCCCCTGCGGCGGGAGGGCCGCGAGACCCAGTACTTC. Protein: CASSPLRREGRETQYF.

This sequence joins TRBV12-3 or TRBV12-4 and TRBJ2-1, with unresolved D. The CDR3 is 13 residues long. The V and J ends lost 5 bases and 5 bases respectively, with 10 bases between them. The CDR3 here is CASSLNHDNEQFF. CDR3 DNA: TGTGCCAGCAGTCTTAACCACGACAATGAGCAGTTCTTC.

This chain joins TRBV6-1 and TRBJ1-2; tentatively, D is TRBD1 (5 bases). This CDR3 has 14 amino acids. From germline, CDR1 is MNHNS and CDR2 SASEGT. With 1 base removed from V and 8 bases from J, the gap between germline ends came to 14 bases. CDR3 nucleotides: TGTGCCAGCAGTGAAGTCCCGGGGGACTCCGGCTACACCTTC. Encoded protein: CASSEVPGDSGYTF.

This chain uses TRBV10-3 with TRBJ1-2, with a weak D call TRBD1 (6 bases). Germline lookup yields CDR1 ENHRY and CDR2 SYGVKD. Trimming stripped 0 bases from V and 4 bases from J, with 18 bases between. The CDR3 consists of 17 residues. As DNA, the CDR3 is TGTGCCATCAGTGAGTCCTCGGTCCTGGGGGCCTCCTATGGCTACACCTTC. It specifies CAISESSVLGASYGYTF.

V gene TRBV25-1 combines with J gene TRBJ2-2; D is unresolved. The germline gives CDR1 MGHDK, CDR2 SYGVNS. V was clipped by 4 bases and J by 5 bases, with 17 bases between them. CDR3 size: 16 residues. CDR3 region: CASSGAGSPGTGELFF. CDR3 sequence (DNA): TGTGCCAGCAGTGGAGCCGGGTCCCCTGGGACCGGGGAGCTGTTTTTT.

The chain couples TRBV6-5 to TRBJ1-6; D gene uncertain. With 0 bases removed from V and 10 bases from J, the gap between germline ends came to 7 bases. The CDR3 runs to 13 residues. CDR1 MNHEY and CDR2 SVGAGI come from the germline V gene. CDR3 loop: CASSYSSTSPLHF. DNA for the CDR3: TGTGCCAGCAGTTACTCGTCGACCTCACCCCTCCACTTT.

For the CDR3, the DNA is TGCAGTGCTAGTCTCGCGAACTCCTATAATTCACCCCTCCACTTT. The encoded protein is CSASLANSYNSPLHF. The chain carries TRBV20-1 and TRBJ1-6; D not resolved. Germline assignment: CDR1 DFQATT and CDR2 SNEGSKA (reference sequence). The CDR3 extends over 15 amino acids. Trimming removed 3 bases at V and 0 bases at J, with 9 bases between.

The chain carries TRBV19 and TRBJ1-1; D is possibly TRBD1 (5 bases). The V end lost 7 bases, the J end lost 0 bases, and 12 bases lay between the germline ends. Germline assignment: CDR1 LNHDA and CDR2 SQIVND (reference sequence). This CDR3 is 14 amino acids long. In nucleotides, the CDR3 is TGTGCCAGTACCGCGGGACGGATGAACACTGAAGCTTTCTTT. It translates to CASTAGRMNTEAFF.

This chain connects TRBV5-1 to TRBJ2-5, with 8 bases aligning to TRBD2. Trimming removed 2 bases from V and 2 bases from J; junction bases left unmatched: 5. The CDR3 totals 15 residues. CDR1 and CDR2 (germline): SGHRS, YFSETQ. In nucleotides, the CDR3 is TGCGCCAGCAGCTTCCCCTTAGCGGGGCAAGAGACCCAGTACTTC. This codes for CASSFPLAGQETQYF.

The chain employs TRBV3-1 (or the pseudogene TRBV3-2) and TRBJ2-7; 11 bases line up with TRBD1. Per the germline V gene, CDR1 is LGHDT and CDR2 is YNNKEL (reference sequence). Losses at the gene ends were 5 bases for V and 13 bases for J; bases not matched to a gene: 22. The CDR3 has 17 amino acids. The CDR3 nucleotides read TGTGCCAGCAGCGCTCTACCGGGACAGGGGGTCCCTACGATAAGTTACTTC. This translates into CASSALPGQGVPTISYF.

The chain employs TRBV18 and TRBJ1-2; D is uncertain. Trimming took off 6 bases at V and 5 bases at J, with 13 bases between the two ends. This CDR3 contains 13 residues. The germline CDR1 and CDR2 sequences are KGHSH and LQKENI. CDR3 region: CASSTAATYGYTF. For the CDR3, the DNA is TGTGCCAGCTCGACGGCAGCAACTTATGGCTACACCTTC.

V gene TRBV7-2 combines with J gene TRBJ2-7; D is uncertain. V dropped 0 bases and J dropped 2 bases, with 11 bases sitting between them. This CDR3 contains 15 residues. Germline assignment: CDR1 SGHTA and CDR2 FQGNSA. The CDR3 DNA follows: TGTGCCAGCAGCTTAGCGCGGCAACCCACCTACGAGCAGTACTTC. This gives the protein CASSLARQPTYEQYF.

V and J are TRBV19 and TRBJ1-1, with D possibly being TRBD1 (5 bases). In germline, CDR1 is LNHDA, CDR2 SQIVND (reference sequence). V lost 6 bases to trimming and J lost 10 bases, with 18 bases between them. The CDR3 is 13 amino acids. CDR3 protein: CASRDQGLVGAFF. In nucleotides, the CDR3 is TGTGCCAGTAGGGATCAGGGCCTGGTCGGAGCTTTCTTT.

The gene calls are TRBV6-4 and TRBJ2-1, with TRBD2 identical over 15 bases. CDR1 and CDR2 from the germline V gene are MRHNA and SNTAGT. This CDR3 has 16 amino acids. After removal of 5 bases from V and 7 bases from J, the junction contained 6 bases not matched to a gene. The CDR3 is CASSSGTSGRYNEQFF. In DNA, the CDR3 is TGTGCCAGCAGTTCAGGGACTAGCGGGAGGTATAATGAGCAGTTCTTC.

The chain links TRBV7-9 to TRBJ1-2, with 9 bases matching TRBD1. CDR1 is SEHNR and CDR2 is FQNEAQ in the germline V gene (reference sequence). This CDR3 contains 16 residues. After removal of 3 bases from V and 5 bases from J, the junction contained 10 bases not matched to a gene. CDR3 in amino acids: CASSFAGDRDLYGYTF. The CDR3, as DNA: TGTGCCAGCAGCTTCGCCGGGGACAGGGATTTATATGGCTACACCTTC.